This is a list of T cell receptor beta chains from one sample in a study of regulatory T cells in long-lasting Graves disease. TCRdb used MiXCR to reprocess the multiplex PCR reads, holding one entry per CDR3 protein. The sample includes fewer than 450,000 distinct CDR3 sequences, over 14% seen only once; the top ten take 7.8%. These same data were also listed under a study on T cells in Graves' hyperthyroidism and ophthalmopathy.

Source: peripheral blood mononuclear cells (PBMCs), taken at new diagnosis, from a patient treated with antithyroid drugs. The receptors were gathered from a middle-aged woman with Graves disease. Each CDR3 is given with its conserved first and last residue. D genes are given only for firm matches. For some rows the clone size is stated as once, few or many, or as a class when expanded; others skip it.

D	length	V	J	size	DNA	CDR3
TRBD1	16	TRBV4-1	TRBJ1-1	many	TGCGCCAGCAGCCGACCGGGACAGGCCCAGAACACTGAAGCTTTCTTT	CASSRPGQAQNTEAFF
TRBD2	17	TRBV2	TRBJ2-7	many	TGTGCCAGCAGGGACAGTGCGACTAGCGGAACCTCCTACGAGCAGTACTTC	CASRDSATSGTSYEQYF
.	11	TRBV30	TRBJ2-1	many	TGTGCCTGGAGGGAACGCAATGAGCAGTTCTTC	CAWRERNEQFF
TRBD2	17	TRBV7-8	TRBJ2-3	many	TGTGCCAGCAGCTTAGAGTTAAGCGGGGAGGTAACAGATACGCAGTATTTT	CASSLELSGEVTDTQYF
TRBD1	14	TRBV20-1	TRBJ2-5	many	TGCAGTGTAAACAGGGGGCTATCCCAAGAGACCCAGTACTTC	CSVNRGLSQETQYF
TRBD2	19	TRBV15	TRBJ2-1	many	TGTGCCACCAGCAGAGATAAGGGAATAGCGGGAGAGTTCGGAAATGAGCAGTTCTTC	CATSRDKGIAGEFGNEQFF
.	13	TRBV19	TRBJ2-1	.	TGTGCCAGTAGTATGGAGCTTTACAATGAGCAGTTCTTC	CASSMELYNEQFF
.	13	TRBV7-2	TRBJ2-1	.	TGTGCCAGCAGCCCCCCGGGGGTAGACGAGCAGTTCTTC	CASSPPGVDEQFF
.	14	TRBV30	TRBJ2-2	many	TGTGCCTGGAAGAACAGGCCACACACCGGGGAGCTGTTTTTT	CAWKNRPHTGELFF
TRBD2	17	TRBV11-2	TRBJ2-3	.	TGTGCCAGCAGCTCTTTACGGGAGGGACTCAGCACAGATACGCAGTATTTT	CASSSLREGLSTDTQYF
TRBD2	17	TRBV20-1	TRBJ2-3	.	TGCAGTGCTAGAGGGTGGGCTAGCGGGAGGCCGCCAGATACGCAGTATTTT	CSARGWASGRPPDTQYF
TRBD2	15	TRBV2	TRBJ2-5	many	TGTGCCAGCAGCGGGACTAGCGGGAGGGGTGAGACCCAGTACTTC	CASSGTSGRGETQYF
.	15	TRBV6-1	TRBJ2-2	many	TGTGCCAGCAGTCTTAGTAGGTGGTCCGCCGGGGAGCTGTTTTTT	CASSLSRWSAGELFF
TRBD2	18	TRBV7-4	TRBJ2-5	many	TGTGCCAGCAGCGATCCCCATGCGGCTAGCGGGATGCGGGAGACCCAGTACTTC	CASSDPHAASGMRETQYF
TRBD2	17	TRBV5-6	TRBJ2-3	.	TGTGCCAGCAGCTTGGAGGCGGGGGGGGCGTACACAGATACGCAGTATTTT	CASSLEAGGAYTDTQYF
.	14	TRBV6-2/TRBV6-3	TRBJ2-7	few	TGTGCCAGCAGTTATCGGGACGGAGATTACGAGCAGTACTTC	CASSYRDGDYEQYF
.	18	TRBV6-1	TRBJ1-6	.	TGTGCCAACACCAAGGGGGGGAACCCCCGATACGATAATTCACCCCTCCACTTT	CANTKGGNPRYDNSPLHF
.	13	TRBV12-3/TRBV12-4	TRBJ1-2	.	TGTGCCAGCACCTTGGACGGTGACCATGGCTACACCTTC	CASTLDGDHGYTF
.	14	TRBV30	TRBJ2-1	.	TGTGCCTGGAGTGTCCCAGGATCCTACAATGAGCAGTTCTTC	CAWSVPGSYNEQFF
.	14	TRBV5-6	TRBJ1-1	.	TGTGCCAGCAGCTTGACAGGGATGAGGACTGAAGCTTTCTTT	CASSLTGMRTEAFF
TRBD2	12	TRBV7-9	TRBJ2-1	many	TGTGCCAGCCGGGCGGGAGTCAATGAGCAGTTCTTC	CASRAGVNEQFF
.	13	TRBV5-5	TRBJ1-2	.	TGTGCCAGCAGACAAACAGAATTCGATGGCTACACCTTC	CASRQTEFDGYTF
.	15	TRBV6-5	TRBJ2-7	many	TGTGCCAGCAGTTACTTTCGCGGGATAGCCTACGAGCAGTACTTC	CASSYFRGIAYEQYF
.	15	TRBV7-2	TRBJ2-1	many	TGTGCCAGCAGCTCTGGGGACTCCCTGGAGAGTGAGCAGTTCTTC	CASSSGDSLESEQFF
TRBD2	15	TRBV7-3	TRBJ2-5	.	TGTGCCAGCAGCCGGACTAGCGGGAAATATGGGGCCCAGTACTTC	CASSRTSGKYGAQYF
.	12	TRBV30	TRBJ2-7	many	TGTGCCTGGGCCGGGTCAATTTACGAGCAGTACTTC	CAWAGSIYEQYF
.	14	TRBV4-1	TRBJ1-3	few	TGCGCCAGCAGCCCGGGAGGGGACGGAAACACCATATATTTT	CASSPGGDGNTIYF
.	17	TRBV24-1	TRBJ2-1	few	TGTGCCACCAGTTCCATCCCCCGAGAGGGAGATTACAATGAGCAGTTCTTC	CATSSIPREGDYNEQFF
TRBD1	15	TRBV27	TRBJ1-5	many	TGTGCCAGCAGTTCGGGACAGGGTGGAAATCAGCCCCAGCATTTT	CASSSGQGGNQPQHF
.	15	TRBV12-3/TRBV12-4	TRBJ2-3	many	TGTGCCAGCAGTTTGGGGAGTCCAATCACAGATACGCAGTATTTT	CASSLGSPITDTQYF
.	13	TRBV5-6	TRBJ2-7	.	TGTGCCAGCAGCTTGGAGACCGTCGACGACCAGTACTTC	CASSLETVDDQYF
TRBD1	15	TRBV28	TRBJ1-2	many	TGTGCCAGCAGTCTCCCGGGACAGGGGGCGATCGGCTACACCTTC	CASSLPGQGAIGYTF
.	16	TRBV5-1	TRBJ1-1	many	TGCGCCAGCAGCTTGGCCGTCAGACAGCCGAACACTGAAGCTTTCTTT	CASSLAVRQPNTEAFF
.	16	TRBV5-5	TRBJ2-5	few	TGTGCCAGCAGCTTGGGCGGACGAGGGGTGGGAGAGACCCAGTACTTC	CASSLGGRGVGETQYF
.	19	TRBV4-3	TRBJ2-1	.	TGCGCCAGCAGCCAAGAGGTAGAGCCAGGTCGGGGAGGATACAATGAGCAGTTCTTC	CASSQEVEPGRGGYNEQFF
TRBD2	16	TRBV6-1	TRBJ2-1	many	TGTGCCAGCAGAAAAGAGGGGCTAGCGGCCTACAATGAGCAGTTCTTC	CASRKEGLAAYNEQFF
TRBD2	15	TRBV7-7	TRBJ2-1	many	TGTGCTAGCAGCTTAAAACGCCCAACCGGGAGGGGGGAGTTCTTC	CASSLKRPTGRGEFF
.	15	TRBV2	TRBJ1-5	many	TGTGCCAGCAGGATCCAAAGGGGAGGGGATCAGCCCCAGCATTTT	CASRIQRGGDQPQHF
TRBD1	14	TRBV2	TRBJ1-1	many	TGTGCCAGCAGTGAAACACAGGGGGACACTGAAGCTTTCTTT	CASSETQGDTEAFF
.	18	TRBV6-2/TRBV6-3	TRBJ2-3	.	TGTGCCAGCAGTTACTCGTCTAGCGATTTTTCTAGCACAGATACGCAGTATTTT	CASSYSSSDFSSTDTQYF
.	13	TRBV28	TRBJ1-6	few	TGTGCCAGCAGTGACGGGCGAAATTCACCCCTCCACTTT	CASSDGRNSPLHF
.	14	TRBV12-3/TRBV12-4	TRBJ1-2	many	TGTGCCAGCAGTTTCCTAGGAAGCATAAATGGCTACACCTTC	CASSFLGSINGYTF
.	15	TRBV11-3	TRBJ1-1	many	TGTGCCAGCAGCTTAGTGGGACACGAAAGGGGTGAAGCTTTCTTT	CASSLVGHERGEAFF
.	18	TRBV10-3	TRBJ2-5	.	TGTGCCATCAGTGAGTCAGTGGTTCGGGCGGGATTCGGAGAGACCCAGTACTTC	CAISESVVRAGFGETQYF
.	14	TRBV12-3/TRBV12-4	TRBJ2-2	many	TGTGCCAGCAGTTTGCTAGGGGGAAACGGGGAGCTGTTTTTT	CASSLLGGNGELFF
TRBD1	14	TRBV11-2	TRBJ1-1	many	TGTGCCAGCAGCTACGGACAGGGGTATACTGAAGCTTTCTTT	CASSYGQGYTEAFF
.	14	TRBV19	TRBJ2-1	once	TGTGCCAGTAGTCACGAGGGCATTTACAATGAGCAGTTCTTC	CASSHEGIYNEQFF
.	16	TRBV7-2	TRBJ2-3	.	TGTGCCAGCAGCTCGGGGGCAGGGGGTTTGACAGATACGCAGTATTTT	CASSSGAGGLTDTQYF
.	13	TRBV27	TRBJ2-5	.	TGTGCCAGCAGTTTGTTGTTGGGAGAGACCCAGTACTTC	CASSLLLGETQYF
.	16	TRBV12-3/TRBV12-4	TRBJ2-3	many	TGTGCCAGCAGTTTAACTTTTACGGAACTTCCAGATACGCAGTATTTT	CASSLTFTELPDTQYF
TRBD1	13	TRBV28	TRBJ1-5	.	TGTGCCAGTCGGGACAGCGGGAGTCAGCCCCAGCATTTT	CASRDSGSQPQHF
TRBD2	17	TRBV28	TRBJ2-1	many	TGTGCCAGCAGTTTGGGACTAGGTGATGGCGGTTTCGATGAGCAGTTCTTC	CASSLGLGDGGFDEQFF
TRBD1	18	TRBV6-1	TRBJ1-5	.	TGTGCCAGCACCTTCCCCCCAGGAGGCAGGGGGCATAGGCAGCCCCAGCATTTT	CASTFPPGGRGHRQPQHF
.	12	TRBV2	TRBJ1-5	many	TGTGCCAGCATGACGGGGAATCAGCCCCAGCATTTT	CASMTGNQPQHF
.	14	TRBV27	TRBJ2-1	many	TGTGCCAGCAGTCTAACCCCCCGGACCGCGGAGCAGTTCTTC	CASSLTPRTAEQFF
.	15	TRBV18	TRBJ2-1	many	TGTGCCAGCTCATTTTCCGCCGCGGTCTACAATGAGCAGTTCTTC	CASSFSAAVYNEQFF
TRBD2	16	TRBV28	TRBJ2-1	many	TGTGCCAGCAGTTCGAACTCTGGTCTAGCGGGGCATGAGCAGTTCTTC	CASSSNSGLAGHEQFF
TRBD2	15	TRBV11-2	TRBJ2-7	many	TGTGCCAGCAGCTTAGCGGGGACTAGCTCCTACGAGCAGTACTTC	CASSLAGTSSYEQYF
.	17	TRBV6-2/TRBV6-3	TRBJ2-1	.	TGTGCCAGCAGTTATGGCGCGCCAGCGTACTCCTACAATGAGCAGTTCTTC	CASSYGAPAYSYNEQFF
.	13	TRBV29-1	TRBJ1-1	many	TGCAGCGTTGGACAGTCCCAGAACACTGAAGCTTTCTTT	CSVGQSQNTEAFF